These 25 T cell receptor beta chains share one sample of origin, sequenced in a study of cytomegalovirus exposure and HLA in healthy donors. Clones were read by immunoSEQ multiplex PCR, and TCRdb kept only the in-frame ones, dropping some. The repertoire consists of 300,000 to 400,000 clones, with roughly 89% occurring once and the leading ten covering roughly 0.8%. The sample consisted of PBMCs. These receptors all stem from a woman aged 18 to 35 in good health and CMV-seronegative.

The chain uses TRBV18 and TRBJ1-2; a possible D gene is TRBD1 (5 bases). This CDR3 is built from 14 residues. V lost 0 bases and J lost 2, with 7 bases in between. Germline values: CDR1 KGHSH, CDR2 LQKENI. The DNA for the CDR3 is TGTGCCAGCTCACCACCCCCAGGGAACTATGGCTACACCTTC. Amino acid sequence: CASSPPPGNYGYTF.

This clone was detected only once. The chain couples TRBV2 to TRBJ2-3; 12 bases fit TRBD2. There are 17 residues in the CDR3. Germline-derived CDR1 and CDR2 are SNHLY and FYNNEI. V gave up 5 bases and J gave up 5 bases; unmatched junction bases: 11. CDR3 loop: CASSPGLAGRGGDTQYF. The CDR3 coding sequence is TGTGCCAGCAGTCCCGGACTAGCGGGGAGAGGTGGAGATACGCAGTATTTT.

The J gene is TRBJ2-3, the V gene TRBV27; TRBD2 might be the D (6 bases). The germline CDR1 and CDR2 sequences are MNHEY and SMNVEV (reference sequence). V was pared by 6 bases and J by 6 bases, with 10 bases between. The CDR3 consists of 12 residues. This chain's CDR3 is CASRRTSDTQYF. In DNA form, the CDR3 reads TGTGCCAGCAGGCGAACTAGCGATACGCAGTATTTT.

The CDR3 loop is CASSYRQGINSPLHF. CDR3 bases: TGTGCCAGCAGTTATCGGCAGGGGATTAATTCACCCCTCCACTTT. This rearrangement joins TRBV27 to TRBJ1-6; D may be TRBD1 (6 bases). V lost 4 bases, J lost 6 bases, and 13 bases lay in between. The germline V gene encodes CDR1 MNHEY and CDR2 SMNVEV (reference sequence). CDR3 length: 15 residues.

Turning to this clone: This specimen includes other DNA sequences encoding the same CDR3. The chain uses TRBV6-5 and TRBJ2-7, with a possible D match to TRBD2 (6 bases). Germline CDR1 and CDR2: MNHEY and SVGAGI. Trimming left V 2 bases short and J 3 bases short, with 11 bases between. The CDR3 loop spans 14 amino acids. DNA for the CDR3: TGTGCCAGCAGTTACAGTGGGGGAGGCTACGAGCAGTACTTC. This gives the protein CASSYSGGGYEQYF.

The chain links TRBV9 to TRBJ2-7; 10 bases line up with TRBD2. The junction had 10 bases not matched to a gene; V was cut back by 4 bases and J by 6 bases. This CDR3 is built from 15 residues. CDR1 and CDR2 (germline): SGDLS, YYNGEE. The CDR3 region is CASSPFSGGPSEQYF. The CDR3 region has the DNA TGTGCCAGCAGCCCCTTTAGCGGGGGGCCCTCCGAGCAGTACTTC.

Here the CDR3 reads CASSYEVNSGANVLTF. CDR3 nucleotides: TGTGCCAGCAGTTACGAGGTTAACTCTGGGGCCAACGTCCTGACTTTC. V is TRBV6-6 and J is TRBJ2-6; the D is unclear. Germline V lookup: CDR1 MNHNY, CDR2 SVGAGI (reference sequence). The CDR3 sequence is 16 residues long. Trimming stripped 2 bases from V and 0 bases from J, with 8 bases between.

The J gene is TRBJ2-1, the V gene TRBV19; D not resolved. The germline gives CDR1 LNHDA, CDR2 SQIVND (reference sequence). The CDR3 totals 15 residues. V lost 5 bases and J lost 4, with 15 bases in between. The CDR3 region is CASSPPGGAYNEQFF. The CDR3, as DNA: TGTGCCAGTAGTCCCCCGGGTGGAGCTTACAATGAGCAGTTCTTC.

This clone was seen just once. The V and J genes are TRBV7-2 and TRBJ2-4; 7 bases match TRBD2. Germline assignment: CDR1 SGHTA and CDR2 FQGNSA. This CDR3 has 16 amino acids. The V segment lost 6 bases and the J segment 5 bases; nucleotides outside the gene matches: 13. This CDR3 reads CASSLSPSGGQNIQYF. The CDR3 bases are TGTGCCAGCAGTCTCTCCCCTAGCGGAGGGCAAAACATTCAGTACTTC.

This chain joins TRBV27 and TRBJ1-2; D not certain. Trimming stripped 6 bases from V and 0 bases from J, with 14 bases between. CDR1 is MNHEY, CDR2 SMNVEV, per germline (reference sequence). The CDR3 covers 15 residues. The CDR3 bases are TGTGCCAGCAGCTTGAATGGGCAGCCTAACTATGGCTACACCTTC. It yields the protein CASSLNGQPNYGYTF.

The rearrangement uses TRBV28 and TRBJ2-7; 7 bases map to TRBD2. Trimming cost V 7 bases and J 2 bases; bases outside gene matches: 14. Germline V gene data show CDR1 as MDHEN and CDR2 as SYDVKM. CDR3 length: 16 residues. The CDR3 sequence is CASTQLVAGTTYEQYF. The CDR3 coding sequence is TGTGCCAGCACCCAATTAGTGGCAGGGACTACCTACGAGCAGTACTTC.

This chain connects TRBV7-2 to TRBJ1-2, with D perhaps matching TRBD1 (5 bases). The CDR3 has 13 amino acids. V lost 7 bases to trimming and J lost 0 bases, with 9 bases between them. Per the germline V gene, CDR1 is SGHTA and CDR2 is FQGNSA. CDR3 loop: CASKGDANYGYTF. CDR3 bases: TGTGCCAGCAAAGGGGATGCTAACTATGGCTACACCTTC.

The chain couples TRBV5-1 to TRBJ2-1; 10 bases line up with TRBD2. Germline lookup yields CDR1 SGHRS and CDR2 YFSETQ. The CDR3 totals 17 residues. V lost 2 bases and J lost 2; bases outside the gene matches: 7. The CDR3 sequence: CASSFWASGSAYNEQFF. CDR3 bases: TGCGCCAGCAGCTTCTGGGCTAGCGGGAGTGCCTACAATGAGCAGTTCTTC.

This chain joins TRBV11-2 and TRBJ1-2; 7 nucleotides match TRBD1. The V gene end was trimmed by 4 bases and the J gene end by 7 bases; junction bases not matched to a gene: 12. CDR1 and CDR2 from the germline V gene are SGHAT and FQNNGV. The CDR3 contains 15 residues. The CDR3 protein is CASSSSGQTSLGYTF. The CDR3 nucleotides read TGTGCCAGCAGCTCTTCGGGACAGACCTCTCTTGGCTACACCTTC.

The chain recombines TRBV5-1 with TRBJ2-7, with TRBD1 as a possible D gene (6 bases). This CDR3 has 16 residues. V was pared by 3 bases and J by 6 bases, with 22 bases between. The germline gives CDR1 SGHRS, CDR2 YFSETQ. The CDR3 region is CASSWDTGQSFREQYF. CDR3 DNA: TGCGCCAGCAGCTGGGATACGGGACAATCCTTCCGCGAGCAGTACTTC.

This chain joins TRBV5-1 and TRBJ2-1; TRBD1 aligns across 10 bases. This CDR3 contains 15 residues. V lost 3 bases to trimming and J lost 7 bases; unmatched junction nucleotides: 7. Germline V gene lookup returns CDR1 SGHRS and CDR2 YFSETQ. CDR3 region: CASSSRQGAFNEQFF. The CDR3 region has the DNA TGCGCCAGCAGCTCGCGACAGGGGGCGTTTAATGAGCAGTTCTTC.

The chain links TRBV5-4 to TRBJ2-7, with 8 bases identical to TRBD1. Per germline, CDR1 SGHNT and CDR2 YYREEE (reference sequence). This CDR3 contains 17 residues. The V and J ends lost 0 bases and 5 bases, in that order; junction bases with no gene match: 13. The CDR3, as DNA: TGTGCCAGCAGCTTGGCCCTAGGTGACAGGGGCCTCAACGAGCAGTACTTC. It is translated as CASSLALGDRGLNEQYF. Drawing the rest from reference TRBV5-4 and TRBJ2-7, the complete variable domain is ETGVTQSPTHLIKTRGQQVTLRCSSQSGHNTVSWYQQALGQGPQFIFQYYREEENGRGNFPPRFSGLQFPNYSSELNVNALELDDSALYLCASSLALGDRGLNEQYFGPGTRLTVT.

The chain is built from TRBV5-6 and TRBJ2-2, with 9 positions matching TRBD2. Germline CDR1 reads SGHDT; CDR2 reads YYEEEE. J lost 7 bases, V lost 2 bases, and 15 bases had no gene match. The CDR3 sequence is 18 residues long. CDR3 sequence (DNA): TGTGCCAGCAGCTTATGGGAGCATAGCGGGGGTAAAGGCGGGGAGCTGTTTTTT. Its protein product is CASSLWEHSGGKGGELFF.

V and J are TRBV18 and TRBJ2-7, with 8 bases aligning to TRBD1. In germline, CDR1 is KGHSH, CDR2 LQKENI. The CDR3 is 12 residues long. After removal of 3 bases from V and 7 bases from J, the junction contained 2 bases not matched to a gene. CDR3 amino acids: CASSPTGGEQYF. In DNA, the CDR3 is TGTGCCAGCTCACCTACAGGGGGAGAGCAGTACTTC.

The chain combines TRBV11-2 with TRBJ1-1, with TRBD1 matching 7 bases. This CDR3 spans 12 amino acids. V was pared by 6 bases and J by 5 bases, with 3 bases of the junction left unmatched. Germline V gives CDR1 SGHAT, CDR2 FQNNGV. CDR3 region: CASSLQGTEAFF. The DNA for the CDR3 is TGTGCCAGCAGTCTACAGGGGACTGAAGCTTTCTTT.

The chain carries TRBV2 and TRBJ2-1; TRBD2 is a possible D gene (5 bases). The germline V gene has CDR1 SNHLY and CDR2 FYNNEI. Trimming shortened V by 10 bases and J by 6 bases, and 25 bases separated the two germline ends. This CDR3 region has 16 residues. The CDR3 nucleotides read TGTGCCAACACCCGTAGCGAGTCTAGCTCTTCCAATGAGCAGTTCTTC. Its translation: CANTRSESSSSNEQFF. The variable domain in full, with the rest retrieved from reference TRBV2 and TRBJ2-1, is EPEVTQTPSHQVTQMGQEVILRCVPISNHLYFYWYRQILGQKVEFLVSFYNNEISEKSEIFDDQFSVERPDGSNFTLKIRSTKLEDSAMYFCANTRSESSSSNEQFFGPGTRLTVL.

The genes are TRBV4-1 and TRBJ2-7; D is possibly TRBD1 (6 bases). V was cut by 1 base and J by 3 bases, with 10 bases left in between. Germline V gives CDR1 MGHRA, CDR2 YSYEKL. There are 14 residues in the CDR3. Here the CDR3 reads CASSQGTVDYEQYF. The CDR3 DNA follows: TGCGCCAGCAGCCAAGGGACAGTCGACTACGAGCAGTACTTC.

V and J are TRBV30 and TRBJ1-1; D unresolved. The V and J ends lost 0 bases and 0 bases respectively, with 14 bases between them. The germline V gene encodes CDR1 GTSNPN and CDR2 SVGIG (reference sequence). This CDR3 comprises 16 residues. The CDR3, as DNA: TGTGCCTGGAGTGTACGGGTCGATCCCTTGAACACTGAAGCTTTCTTT. Encoded protein: CAWSVRVDPLNTEAFF.

The gene calls are TRBV2 and TRBJ2-1, with D possibly TRBD1 on 6 matching bases. The CDR3 length is 16 residues. V lost 6 bases and J 7 bases, leaving 22 bases between the germline ends. Germline assignment: CDR1 SNHLY and CDR2 FYNNEI. The CDR3 coding sequence is TGTGCCAGCAGGAATACTGACTCCTACGGGACAAATGAGCAGTTCTTC. Protein product: CASRNTDSYGTNEQFF. Based on the CDR3 plus reference TRBV2 and TRBJ2-1, the full variable domain is EPEVTQTPSHQVTQMGQEVILRCVPISNHLYFYWYRQILGQKVEFLVSFYNNEISEKSEIFDDQFSVERPDGSNFTLKIRSTKLEDSAMYFCASRNTDSYGTNEQFFGPGTRLTVL.

The chain combines TRBV5-4 with TRBJ2-6; D possibly corresponds to TRBD2 (5 bases). Germline values: CDR1 SGHNT, CDR2 YYREEE (reference sequence). Between the trimmed V and J ends, which lost 4 bases and 2 bases, there was a span of 7 bases. The CDR3 is 14 amino acids. This CDR3 reads CASSPGTGANVLTF. As DNA, the CDR3 is TGTGCCAGCAGCCCGGGAACTGGGGCCAACGTCCTGACTTTC.